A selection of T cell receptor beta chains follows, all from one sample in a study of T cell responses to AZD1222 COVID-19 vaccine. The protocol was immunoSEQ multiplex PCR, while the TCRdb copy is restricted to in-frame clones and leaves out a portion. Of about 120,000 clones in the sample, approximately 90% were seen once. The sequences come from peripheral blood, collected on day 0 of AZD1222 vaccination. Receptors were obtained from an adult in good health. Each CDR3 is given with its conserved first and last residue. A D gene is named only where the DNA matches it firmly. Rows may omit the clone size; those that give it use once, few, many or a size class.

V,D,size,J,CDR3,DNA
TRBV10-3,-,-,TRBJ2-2,CAISEAGGLNTGELFF,TGTGCCATCAGTGAGGCCGGGGGGCTTAACACCGGGGAGCTGTTTTTT
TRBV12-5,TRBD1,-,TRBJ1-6,CASGSTGAGSPLHF,TGTGCTAGTGGTTCCACAGGGGCTGGGTCACCCCTCCACTTT
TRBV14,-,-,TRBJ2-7,CASSQTVRASYEQYF,TGTGCCAGCAGCCAAACGGTTCGCGCATCCTACGAGCAGTACTTC
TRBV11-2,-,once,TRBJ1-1,CASSLRGANTEAFF,TGTGCCAGCAGCTTAAGGGGTGCGAACACTGAAGCTTTCTTT
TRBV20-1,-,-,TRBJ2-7,CSAVAYEQYF,TGCAGTGCCGTAGCTTACGAGCAGTACTTC
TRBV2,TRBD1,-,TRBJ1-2,CASSEDRGTNYGYTF,TGTGCCAGCAGTGAGGACAGGGGGACGAACTATGGCTACACCTTC
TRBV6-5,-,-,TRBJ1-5,CASSYSRYSNQPQHF,TGTGCCAGCAGTTACAGCAGATATAGCAATCAGCCCCAGCATTTT
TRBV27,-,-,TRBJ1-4,CASSPTLQGMKLFF,TGTGCCAGCAGTCCAACATTACAGGGAATGAAACTGTTTTTT
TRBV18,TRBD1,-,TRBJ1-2,CASSPPGQHYGYTF,TGTGCCAGCTCACCACCGGGACAGCACTATGGCTACACCTTC
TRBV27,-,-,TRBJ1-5,CASSKDRYNQPQHF,TGTGCCAGCAGTAAAGACAGGTACAATCAGCCCCAGCATTTT
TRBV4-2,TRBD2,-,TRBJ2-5,CASSRSTSGGQETQYF,TGTGCCAGCAGCCGCTCTACTAGCGGGGGGCAAGAGACCCAGTACTTC
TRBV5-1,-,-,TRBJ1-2,CASSPPGVAGHHGYTF,TGCGCCAGCAGCCCGCCAGGCGTGGCGGGACATCATGGCTACACCTTC
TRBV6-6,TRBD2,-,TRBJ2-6,CASRRLAGGASGANVLTF,TGTGCCAGCAGGCGACTAGCGGGGGGGGCCTCTGGGGCCAACGTCCTGACTTTC
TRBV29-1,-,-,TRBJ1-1,CSVRRTENTEAFF,TGCAGCGTACGGCGGACAGAGAACACTGAAGCTTTCTTT
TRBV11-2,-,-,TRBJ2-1,CASSLASGVPYNEQFF,TGTGCCAGCAGCTTAGCCTCAGGGGTACCCTACAATGAGCAGTTCTTC
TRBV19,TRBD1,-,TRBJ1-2,CASSRQGSSGYTF,TGTGCCAGTAGTCGACAGGGGTCGTCCGGCTACACCTTC
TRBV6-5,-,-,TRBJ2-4,CASSNRALGKNIQYF,TGTGCCAGCAGTAACAGGGCCCTGGGCAAAAACATTCAGTACTTC
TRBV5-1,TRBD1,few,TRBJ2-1,CASRHQGADNEQFF,TGCGCCAGCAGACATCAGGGGGCCGATAATGAGCAGTTCTTC
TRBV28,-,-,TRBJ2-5,CASYTPGQETQYF,TGTGCCAGCTATACCCCAGGCCAAGAGACCCAGTACTTC
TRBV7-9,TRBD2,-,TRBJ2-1,CASTRLAGGHLGEQFF,TGTGCCAGCACCAGACTAGCGGGAGGACATTTGGGTGAGCAGTTCTTC
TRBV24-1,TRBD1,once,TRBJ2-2,CATSPDRTGTGELFF,TGTGCCACCTCTCCCGACAGGACAGGCACCGGGGAGCTGTTTTTT
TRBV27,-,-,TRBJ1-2,CASSLQGNYGYTF,TGTGCCAGCAGTTTGCAGGGGAACTATGGCTACACCTTC
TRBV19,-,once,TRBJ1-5,CASRLSNQPQHF,TGTGCCAGTAGGTTAAGCAATCAGCCCCAGCATTTT
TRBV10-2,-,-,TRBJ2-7,CASSITFEQYF,TGCGCCAGCAGTATAACATTCGAGCAGTACTTC
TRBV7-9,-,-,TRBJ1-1,CASKEYTEAFF,TGTGCCAGCAAGGAGTACACTGAAGCTTTCTTT
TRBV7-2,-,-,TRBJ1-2,CASSLTGWNYGYTF,TGTGCCAGCAGCTTAACAGGGTGGAACTATGGCTACACCTTC
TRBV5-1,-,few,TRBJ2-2,CASSRQEHTGELFF,TGCGCCAGCAGCCGGCAGGAGCACACCGGGGAGCTGTTTTTT
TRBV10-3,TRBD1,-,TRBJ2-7,CAISESGTGGRDEQYF,TGTGCCATCAGTGAGTCCGGGACAGGGGGTAGGGACGAGCAGTACTTC
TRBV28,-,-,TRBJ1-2,CASSFSVRYGYTF,TGTGCCAGCAGTTTTTCTGTGCGGTATGGCTACACCTTC
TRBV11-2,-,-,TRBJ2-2,CASSLRHNTGELFF,TGTGCCAGCAGCTTGAGACATAACACCGGGGAGCTGTTTTTT
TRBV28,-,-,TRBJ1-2,CASNDNTAGYTF,TGTGCCAGCAACGACAATACGGCTGGCTACACCTTC
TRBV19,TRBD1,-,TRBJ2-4,CASSPGTGGKNIQYF,TGTGCCAGTAGTCCCGGGACAGGGGGCAAAAACATTCAGTACTTC
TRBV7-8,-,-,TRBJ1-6,CASSLARTDSPLHF,TGTGCCAGCAGCTTAGCGAGGACAGATTCACCCCTCCACTTT
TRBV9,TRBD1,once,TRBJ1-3,CASSATGVSGNTIYF,TGTGCCAGCAGCGCAACAGGGGTCTCTGGAAACACCATATATTTT
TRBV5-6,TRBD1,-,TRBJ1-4,CASSLWTGSEKLFF,TGTGCCAGCAGCCTATGGACAGGGAGTGAAAAACTGTTTTTT
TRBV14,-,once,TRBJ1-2,CASSPLGEGITSYGYTF,TGTGCCAGCAGCCCCCTAGGGGAGGGGATTACCTCCTATGGCTACACCTTC
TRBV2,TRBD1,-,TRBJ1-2,CASSEMRGRVYGYTF,TGTGCCAGCAGTGAAATGAGGGGGCGCGTCTATGGCTACACCTTC
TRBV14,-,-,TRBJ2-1,CASSQHEFRDHEQFF,TGTGCCAGCAGCCAGCACGAATTCAGGGACCATGAGCAGTTCTTC
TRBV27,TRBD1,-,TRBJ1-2,CASSMGDSWSRGGYTF,TGTGCCAGCAGCATGGGGGACAGTTGGAGCCGCGGTGGCTACACCTTC
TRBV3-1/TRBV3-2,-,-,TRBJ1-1,CASSLIQGPEAFF,TGTGCCAGCAGCTTAATCCAGGGACCCGAAGCTTTCTTT
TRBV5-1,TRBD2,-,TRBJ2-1,CASSLEWLAGKEAGYEQFF,TGCGCCAGCAGCTTGGAATGGCTAGCGGGAAAAGAAGCTGGGTATGAGCAGTTCTTC
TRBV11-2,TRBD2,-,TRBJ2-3,CASSRGGRGPLTDTQYF,TGTGCCAGCAGCCGGGGGGGGCGGGGGCCTCTCACAGATACGCAGTATTTT
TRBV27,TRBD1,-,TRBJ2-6,CASTPRPGQGAYGANVLTF,TGTGCCAGCACCCCGAGGCCGGGACAGGGGGCTTATGGGGCCAACGTCCTGACTTTC
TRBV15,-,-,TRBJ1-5,CATSRGPLLSQPQHF,TGTGCCACCAGCAGAGGCCCCCTGCTTAGCCAGCCCCAGCATTTT
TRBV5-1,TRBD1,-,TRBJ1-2,CASSPLQGDLVYGYTF,TGCGCCAGCAGCCCGCTTCAGGGGGACCTCGTCTATGGCTACACCTTC
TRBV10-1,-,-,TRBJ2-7,CASSEGLGGIPTYEQYF,TGCGCCAGCAGTGAAGGTCTAGGGGGAATTCCTACCTACGAGCAGTACTTC
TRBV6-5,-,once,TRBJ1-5,CASSFASYSNQPQHF,TGTGCCAGCAGCTTCGCGTCTTATAGCAATCAGCCCCAGCATTTT
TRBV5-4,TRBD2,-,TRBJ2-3,CASSWLSGARTDTQYF,TGTGCCAGCAGCTGGTTGAGCGGGGCTCGCACAGATACGCAGTATTTT
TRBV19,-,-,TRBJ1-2,CASSTSTASFPNYGYTF,TGTGCCAGTAGTACCTCGACAGCCAGTTTTCCTAACTATGGCTACACCTTC
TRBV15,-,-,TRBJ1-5,CATSRGDSLGNQPQHF,TGTGCCACCAGCAGAGGGGATTCTCTTGGCAATCAGCCCCAGCATTTT
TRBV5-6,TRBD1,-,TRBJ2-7,CASSPDRGYEQYF,TGTGCCAGCAGCCCCGACAGGGGTTACGAGCAGTACTTC
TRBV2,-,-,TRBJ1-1,CASSEDRVLRTEAFF,TGTGCCAGCAGTGAAGACAGGGTTCTGCGCACTGAAGCTTTCTTT
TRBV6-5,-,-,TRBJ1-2,CASSYSGVGYGYTF,TGTGCCAGCAGTTACTCTGGGGTTGGGTATGGCTACACCTTC